The rows below give T cell receptor beta chains drawn from one sample of a study of low-dose radiotherapy and immunotherapy resistance in tumors. MiXCR, run by TCRdb on the reads, gives a single entry per CDR3 protein. The repertoire holds about 100,000 distinct CDR3 sequences, roughly 20% seen once, with about 4% in the top ten. Here the sequenced sample was PBMCs, taken after low-dose radiotherapy plus immunotherapy. The receptors here all came from a male donor with prostate cancer. Each CDR3 is given with its conserved first and last residue. The D gene is left open where the match is weak. The size entry is marked missing in some rows and otherwise reads once, few, many or a size class.

j_gene: TRBJ2-1
abundance: -
d_gene: -
v_gene: TRBV7-9
CDR3aa: CASSHQRHEQFF
CDR3nt: TGTGCCAGCAGCCATCAGCGGCATGAGCAGTTCTTC

j_gene: TRBJ1-1
abundance: -
d_gene: -
v_gene: TRBV6-5
CDR3aa: CASSHGPGGPGSTEAFF
CDR3nt: TGTGCCAGCAGCCATGGCCCGGGGGGGCCAGGGAGCACTGAAGCTTTCTTT

j_gene: TRBJ1-1
abundance: many
d_gene: -
v_gene: TRBV12-3/TRBV12-4
CDR3aa: CASRPISGQYTEAFF
CDR3nt: TGTGCCAGCAGGCCTATATCAGGACAGTACACTGAAGCTTTCTTT

j_gene: TRBJ1-3
abundance: many
d_gene: -
v_gene: TRBV4-2
CDR3aa: CASSQEAGEGNTIYF
CDR3nt: TGTGCCAGCAGCCAAGAGGCCGGGGAAGGAAACACCATATATTTT

j_gene: TRBJ2-7
abundance: many
d_gene: TRBD1
v_gene: TRBV4-1
CDR3aa: CASSQDRGLAYEQYF
CDR3nt: TGCGCCAGCAGCCAAGATAGGGGGCTGGCCTACGAGCAGTACTTC

j_gene: TRBJ2-7
abundance: many
d_gene: -
v_gene: TRBV7-9
CDR3aa: CASSLGRRGPYSYEQYF
CDR3nt: TGTGCCAGCAGCTTAGGCCGGCGCGGTCCCTACTCCTACGAGCAGTACTTC

j_gene: TRBJ2-1
abundance: many
d_gene: -
v_gene: TRBV6-6
CDR3aa: CASSYRGGTYNEQFF
CDR3nt: TGTGCCAGCAGTTACAGGGGGGGTACCTACAATGAGCAGTTCTTC

j_gene: TRBJ2-5
abundance: -
d_gene: -
v_gene: TRBV20-1
CDR3aa: CSARDPPKETQYF
CDR3nt: TGCAGTGCTAGAGATCCCCCCAAGGAGACCCAGTACTTC

j_gene: TRBJ1-1
abundance: many
d_gene: TRBD1
v_gene: TRBV25-1
CDR3aa: CASTDRYEAFF
CDR3nt: TGTGCCAGCACGGACAGGTATGAAGCTTTCTTT

j_gene: TRBJ1-5
abundance: few
d_gene: -
v_gene: TRBV5-6
CDR3aa: CASGNRGAGNQPQHF
CDR3nt: TGTGCCAGCGGCAATCGGGGGGCTGGCAATCAGCCCCAGCATTTT

j_gene: TRBJ1-1
abundance: few
d_gene: -
v_gene: TRBV6-2/TRBV6-3
CDR3aa: CASSYWTGNTEAFF
CDR3nt: TGTGCCAGCAGTTACTGGACCGGTAACACTGAAGCTTTCTTT

j_gene: TRBJ2-1
abundance: -
d_gene: TRBD2
v_gene: TRBV19
CDR3aa: CASNGGAFFEQFF
CDR3nt: TGTGCCAGTAACGGGGGGGCTTTTTTTGAGCAGTTCTTC

j_gene: TRBJ2-3
abundance: many
d_gene: TRBD1
v_gene: TRBV12-3/TRBV12-4
CDR3aa: CASSLVRGGPSDTQYF
CDR3nt: TGTGCCAGCAGTTTAGTGAGAGGGGGCCCCTCAGATACGCAGTATTTT

j_gene: TRBJ1-1
abundance: few
d_gene: TRBD1
v_gene: TRBV28
CDR3aa: CASTRRDRVNTEAFF
CDR3nt: TGTGCCAGCACCCGCCGGGACAGGGTGAACACTGAAGCTTTCTTT

j_gene: TRBJ2-4
abundance: few
d_gene: -
v_gene: TRBV5-6
CDR3aa: CASSSPWGEAKNIQYF
CDR3nt: TGTGCCAGCAGCTCGCCCTGGGGGGAAGCCAAAAACATTCAGTACTTC

j_gene: TRBJ2-1
abundance: -
d_gene: -
v_gene: TRBV18
CDR3aa: CASSQTSVYFCAISEALYNEQFF
CDR3nt: -

j_gene: TRBJ1-1
abundance: many
d_gene: -
v_gene: TRBV6-2/TRBV6-3
CDR3aa: CASSSPFQGIDTEAFF
CDR3nt: TGTGCCAGCAGTTCACCCTTCCAGGGTATCGACACTGAAGCTTTCTTT

j_gene: TRBJ1-2
abundance: few
d_gene: -
v_gene: TRBV7-3
CDR3aa: CASSLPGTPGRASYGYTF
CDR3nt: TGTGCCAGCAGCTTACCTGGCACGCCGGGACGGGCTAGCTATGGCTACACCTTC

j_gene: TRBJ2-1
abundance: many
d_gene: -
v_gene: TRBV5-1
CDR3aa: CASSFRGGSSYNEQFF
CDR3nt: TGCGCCAGCAGCTTCAGGGGTGGGTCATCCTACAATGAGCAGTTCTTC

j_gene: TRBJ2-1
abundance: few
d_gene: TRBD2
v_gene: TRBV2
CDR3aa: CARTSGPSDYNEQFF
CDR3nt: TGTGCCAGGACTAGCGGACCATCCGACTACAATGAGCAGTTCTTC

j_gene: TRBJ1-2
abundance: many
d_gene: -
v_gene: TRBV7-2
CDR3aa: CASSLTGAGWASNYGYTF
CDR3nt: TGTGCCAGCAGCTTAACGGGGGCAGGGTGGGCTTCTAACTATGGCTACACCTTC

j_gene: TRBJ2-1
abundance: many
d_gene: -
v_gene: TRBV7-9
CDR3aa: CASSLTRGDDNEQFF
CDR3nt: TGTGCCAGCAGCTTAACCCGGGGCGATGACAATGAGCAGTTCTTC

j_gene: TRBJ2-7
abundance: -
d_gene: TRBD1
v_gene: TRBV5-1
CDR3aa: CASSLGGGSNYEQYF
CDR3nt: TGCGCCAGCAGCTTGGGAGGGGGCAGCAACTACGAGCAGTACTTC

j_gene: TRBJ2-5
abundance: many
d_gene: -
v_gene: TRBV2
CDR3aa: CASSELETQYF
CDR3nt: TGTGCCAGCAGTGAATTGGAGACCCAGTACTTC

j_gene: TRBJ2-3
abundance: many
d_gene: -
v_gene: TRBV4-1
CDR3aa: CASSQEPGTDTQYF
CDR3nt: TGCGCCAGCAGCCAAGAGCCAGGTACAGATACGCAGTATTTT

j_gene: TRBJ1-2
abundance: many
d_gene: -
v_gene: TRBV13
CDR3aa: CASSPTIRQDRGYTF
CDR3nt: TGTGCCAGCAGCCCTACGATAAGACAGGATCGCGGCTACACCTTC

j_gene: TRBJ2-5
abundance: -
d_gene: -
v_gene: TRBV19
CDR3aa: CASSSPGAPQETQYF
CDR3nt: TGTGCCAGTAGTTCCCCGGGGGCCCCCCAAGAGACCCAGTACTTC

j_gene: TRBJ1-1
abundance: many
d_gene: -
v_gene: TRBV5-1
CDR3aa: CASSQGVGTEAFF
CDR3nt: TGCGCCAGCAGCCAGGGAGTGGGCACTGAAGCTTTCTTT

j_gene: TRBJ2-7
abundance: once
d_gene: -
v_gene: TRBV1
CDR3aa: CASSPGLAGPRSYEQYF
CDR3nt: TGCGCCAGCAGCCCTGGACTAGCGGGACCACGCTCCTACGAGCAGTACTTC

j_gene: TRBJ1-1
abundance: -
d_gene: -
v_gene: TRBV19
CDR3aa: CASSRVRVGNTEAFF
CDR3nt: TGTGCCAGTAGCAGGGTCCGGGTCGGGAACACTGAAGCTTTCTTT

j_gene: TRBJ2-7
abundance: few
d_gene: TRBD2
v_gene: TRBV28
CDR3aa: CASRPGGGGYEQYF
CDR3nt: TGTGCCAGCAGACCCGGGGGGGGCGGCTACGAGCAGTACTTC

j_gene: TRBJ2-6
abundance: -
d_gene: -
v_gene: TRBV6-2/TRBV6-3
CDR3aa: CASSELGRLAAGANVLTF
CDR3nt: TGTGCCAGCAGTGAACTAGGGAGGTTGGCGGCTGGGGCCAACGTCCTGACTTTC

j_gene: TRBJ1-3
abundance: many
d_gene: -
v_gene: TRBV11-2
CDR3aa: CASSRSGNTIYF
CDR3nt: TGTGCCAGCAGCCGCTCTGGAAACACCATATATTTT

j_gene: TRBJ2-5
abundance: many
d_gene: -
v_gene: TRBV6-6
CDR3aa: CASSSDQKETQYF
CDR3nt: TGTGCCAGCAGCTCCGACCAGAAAGAGACCCAGTACTTC

j_gene: TRBJ1-6
abundance: few
d_gene: TRBD1
v_gene: TRBV10-2
CDR3aa: CASRQGLNSPLHF
CDR3nt: TGCGCCAGTAGACAGGGACTTAATTCACCCCTCCACTTT

j_gene: TRBJ2-1
abundance: -
d_gene: -
v_gene: TRBV24-1
CDR3aa: CATSDDTRGEQFF
CDR3nt: TGTGCCACCAGTGACGATACTAGAGGTGAGCAGTTCTTC

j_gene: TRBJ1-1
abundance: many
d_gene: -
v_gene: TRBV27
CDR3aa: CASRKDSKAFF
CDR3nt: TGTGCCAGCAGAAAAGATTCGAAAGCTTTCTTT

j_gene: TRBJ1-5
abundance: -
d_gene: -
v_gene: TRBV2
CDR3aa: CASSVEGLQPQHF
CDR3nt: TGTGCCAGCAGTGTAGAGGGCCTTCAGCCCCAGCATTTT

j_gene: TRBJ2-1
abundance: -
d_gene: -
v_gene: TRBV24-1
CDR3aa: CATSDWADEQFF
CDR3nt: TGTGCCACCAGTGATTGGGCGGATGAGCAGTTCTTC

j_gene: TRBJ1-6
abundance: -
d_gene: TRBD1
v_gene: TRBV10-3
CDR3aa: CAISERQGDQPLHF
CDR3nt: TGTGCCATCAGTGAGAGACAGGGGGACCAGCCCCTCCACTTT

j_gene: TRBJ1-6
abundance: many
d_gene: TRBD1
v_gene: TRBV25-1
CDR3aa: CASSEPGGWSPLHF
CDR3nt: TGTGCCAGCAGTGAACCAGGGGGATGGTCACCCCTCCACTTT

j_gene: TRBJ1-1
abundance: many
d_gene: TRBD1
v_gene: TRBV2
CDR3aa: CASSGQGADTEAFF
CDR3nt: TGTGCCAGCAGTGGACAGGGGGCGGACACTGAAGCTTTCTTT

j_gene: TRBJ2-1
abundance: many
d_gene: TRBD1
v_gene: TRBV6-1
CDR3aa: CASSGTTGSGEQFF
CDR3nt: TGTGCCAGCAGTGGGACGACAGGGTCGGGCGAGCAGTTCTTC

j_gene: TRBJ2-1
abundance: many
d_gene: -
v_gene: TRBV3-1
CDR3aa: CASGEWREQFF
CDR3nt: TGTGCCAGCGGGGAATGGCGGGAGCAGTTCTTC

j_gene: TRBJ1-6
abundance: many
d_gene: -
v_gene: TRBV23-1
CDR3aa: CASSQFHRPMSSVLPLHF
CDR3nt: TGCGCCAGCAGTCAATTTCACAGGCCGATGTCCTCGGTTTTACCCCTCCACTTT

j_gene: TRBJ1-1
abundance: many
d_gene: TRBD1
v_gene: TRBV19
CDR3aa: CASGPGGAWNTEAFF
CDR3nt: TGTGCCAGTGGCCCAGGGGGTGCCTGGAACACTGAAGCTTTCTTT

j_gene: TRBJ2-1
abundance: many
d_gene: TRBD2
v_gene: TRBV12-5
CDR3aa: CASGLPSGGSSYNEQFF
CDR3nt: TGTGCTAGTGGTTTGCCTAGCGGGGGGAGCTCCTACAATGAGCAGTTCTTC

j_gene: TRBJ2-3
abundance: many
d_gene: TRBD2
v_gene: TRBV4-2
CDR3aa: CASSQTAGGPADTQYF
CDR3nt: TGTGCCAGCAGCCAAACAGCGGGGGGGCCGGCAGATACGCAGTATTTT

j_gene: TRBJ2-3
abundance: -
d_gene: -
v_gene: TRBV11-1
CDR3aa: CASSLVPTRPQYF
CDR3nt: TGTGCCAGCAGCTTAGTCCCTACTAGACCGCAGTATTTT

j_gene: TRBJ1-1
abundance: many
d_gene: TRBD1
v_gene: TRBV6-2/TRBV6-3
CDR3aa: CASSYNMGRGSLNTEAFF
CDR3nt: TGTGCCAGCAGTTATAACATGGGCAGGGGGAGTTTGAACACTGAAGCTTTCTTT

j_gene: TRBJ1-3
abundance: many
d_gene: -
v_gene: TRBV25-1
CDR3aa: CASSPGRGNTIYF
CDR3nt: TGTGCCAGCAGTCCCGGCAGGGGAAACACCATATATTTT

j_gene: TRBJ2-1
abundance: -
d_gene: -
v_gene: TRBV9
CDR3aa: CASSVGDSSSYNEQFF
CDR3nt: TGTGCCAGCAGCGTAGGGGACTCGAGCTCCTACAATGAGCAGTTCTTC

j_gene: TRBJ2-7
abundance: many
d_gene: TRBD1
v_gene: TRBV2
CDR3aa: CASRGTVTYEQYF
CDR3nt: TGTGCCAGCAGGGGGACAGTGACCTACGAGCAGTACTTC

j_gene: TRBJ1-1
abundance: many
d_gene: -
v_gene: TRBV25-1
CDR3aa: CASSDSIEAFF
CDR3nt: TGTGCCAGCAGTGACAGCATTGAAGCTTTCTTT

j_gene: TRBJ1-6
abundance: many
d_gene: -
v_gene: TRBV12-3/TRBV12-4
CDR3aa: CASSLVGQNSPLHF
CDR3nt: TGTGCCAGCAGTTTAGTAGGACAGAATTCACCCCTCCACTTT

j_gene: TRBJ2-7
abundance: -
d_gene: -
v_gene: TRBV20-1
CDR3aa: CSASPTVYEQYF
CDR3nt: TGCAGTGCCTCCCCGACAGTTTACGAGCAGTACTTC

j_gene: TRBJ2-5
abundance: many
d_gene: -
v_gene: TRBV6-2/TRBV6-3
CDR3aa: CASSYSSRGVETQYF
CDR3nt: TGTGCCAGCAGTTATTCTAGTAGGGGTGTGGAGACCCAGTACTTC

j_gene: TRBJ2-5
abundance: many
d_gene: TRBD2
v_gene: TRBV7-6
CDR3aa: CASSPRAGGQKETQYF
CDR3nt: TGTGCCAGCAGCCCCAGAGCGGGGGGCCAAAAGGAGACCCAGTACTTC

j_gene: TRBJ1-3
abundance: many
d_gene: -
v_gene: TRBV20-1
CDR3aa: CSATRAGSGNTIYF
CDR3nt: TGCAGTGCTACCCGCGCGGGCTCTGGAAACACCATATATTTT